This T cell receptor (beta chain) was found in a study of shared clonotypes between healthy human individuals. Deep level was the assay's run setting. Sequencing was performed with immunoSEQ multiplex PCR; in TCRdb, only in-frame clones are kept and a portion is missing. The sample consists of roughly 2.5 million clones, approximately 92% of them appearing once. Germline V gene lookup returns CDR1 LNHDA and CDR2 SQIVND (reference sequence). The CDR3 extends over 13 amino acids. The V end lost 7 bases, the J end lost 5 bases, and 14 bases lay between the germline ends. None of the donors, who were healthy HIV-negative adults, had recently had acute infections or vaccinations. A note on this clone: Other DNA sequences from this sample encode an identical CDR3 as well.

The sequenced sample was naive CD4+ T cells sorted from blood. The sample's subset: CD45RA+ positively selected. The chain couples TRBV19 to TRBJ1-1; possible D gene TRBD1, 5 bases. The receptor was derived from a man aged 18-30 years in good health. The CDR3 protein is CASTPREGTEAFF. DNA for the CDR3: TGTGCCAGTACTCCCCGGGAGGGGACTGAAGCTTTCTTT.